This TCR beta chain was sequenced for a study of blood T cells in healthy people across ages. Overall study findings and caveats: More naive CD4+ cells and higher diversity were found in long-lived than in aged donors. Per-million-T-cell TCR beta diversity fell roughly linearly with age.

About this clonotype itself: Its matching antigen is unknown.

With a J-beta primer mix and a sample-barcoded 5' primer, a second PCR ran roughly 6 to 11 cycles. Via MiXCR, TCRdb re-called the 5' RACE reads, giving one row per CDR3 protein. The profile shows some 1 million distinct CDR3 sequences, more than 40% of them singletons. This CDR3 is built from 15 residues. After removal of 3 bases from V and 4 bases from J, the junction contained 7 bases not matched to a gene. The material sequenced was blood. This chain joins TRBV12-3 or TRBV12-4 and TRBJ2-5, with TRBD1 matching 8 bases. The TCR comes from a woman aged 55-70 years in good health. The CDR3 sequence is CASSFGQGRRETQYF. CDR3 sequence (DNA): TGTGCCAGCAGTTTCGGACAGGGACGTCGAGAGACCCAGTACTTC.